These T cell receptor beta chains were read from a single sample in a study of OX40 agonist ivuxolimab in advanced cancers. TCRdb's table, derived via immunoSEQ multiplex PCR, lists solely in-frame clones and lacks some. Of around 66,000 clones in the sample, roughly four fifths are singletons; the top ten hold roughly 4.5%. Sequenced here: CD4+ or CD8+ T cells sorted from blood, sampled in a trial of the OX40 agonist ivuxolimab. The receptors derive from an adult with an advanced solid tumor such as melanoma, head and neck, liver or kidney cancer. Each CDR3 is given with its conserved first and last residue. Fields, in order: V gene, J gene, D gene, clone size, CDR3 protein, CDR3 DNA. A D gene is named only where the DNA matches it firmly. Clone size appears in some rows only: once, few, many, or a class for an expanded clone.

TRBV18	TRBJ2-6	.	few	CASSPNSGANVLTF	TGTGCCAGCTCACCTAATTCTGGGGCCAACGTCCTGACTTTC
TRBV9	TRBJ1-1	TRBD1	.	CASSPGQGYTEAFF	TGTGCCAGCAGCCCCGGACAGGGATACACTGAAGCTTTCTTT
TRBV11-2	TRBJ1-2	.	.	CASTENREGGYTF	TGTGCCAGCACCGAGAACAGGGAAGGTGGCTACACCTTC
TRBV5-4	TRBJ2-1	.	few	CASSPGRMLSYNEQFF	TGTGCCAGCAGCCCCGGACGGATGCTTTCCTACAATGAGCAGTTCTTC
TRBV5-1	TRBJ2-3	TRBD2	.	CASSPTLAGGLPGTDTQYF	TGCGCCAGCAGCCCCACACTAGCGGGGGGACTTCCCGGCACAGATACGCAGTATTTT
TRBV7-3	TRBJ2-3	TRBD2	.	CASSLGRGITDTQYF	TGTGCCAGCAGCTTAGGGCGGGGGATCACAGATACGCAGTATTTT
TRBV7-9	TRBJ1-1	.	.	CASSLEGRNSNTEAFF	TGTGCCAGCAGCTTAGAGGGACGGAATTCGAACACTGAAGCTTTCTTT
TRBV5-1	TRBJ2-5	.	.	CASSLGAGTQETQYF	TGCGCCAGCAGCTTGGGTGCGGGGACTCAAGAGACCCAGTACTTC
TRBV5-4	TRBJ2-5	TRBD2	.	CASSGGLAETQYF	TGTGCCAGCAGCGGGGGACTAGCGGAGACCCAGTACTTC
TRBV6-5	TRBJ2-6	.	.	CASSTTGLPNVLTF	TGTGCCAGCAGTACGACGGGGTTGCCCAACGTCCTGACTTTC
TRBV6-1	TRBJ2-5	TRBD2	.	CASSAGLAGEQRRETQYF	TGTGCCAGCAGTGCGGGACTAGCGGGGGAGCAGAGACGGGAGACCCAGTACTTC
TRBV2	TRBJ2-5	TRBD2	.	CASNQRGGPETQYF	TGTGCCAGCAATCAGCGGGGGGGGCCGGAGACCCAGTACTTC
TRBV28	TRBJ2-1	.	.	CASSPPGPYEQFF	TGTGCCAGCAGTCCCCCCGGCCCCTATGAGCAGTTCTTC
TRBV5-1	TRBJ1-1	.	.	CASSLGRAGPEAFF	TGCGCCAGCAGCCTTGGACGGGCGGGGCCTGAAGCTTTCTTT
TRBV5-4	TRBJ1-2	.	.	CASSLEVGRSADGYTF	TGTGCCAGCAGCCTAGAAGTTGGGCGGTCCGCCGATGGCTACACCTTC
TRBV7-3	TRBJ1-1	.	.	CASSPAGGQGKVEAFF	TGTGCCAGCAGCCCCGCGGGGGGGCAGGGAAAGGTGGAAGCTTTCTTT
TRBV19	TRBJ2-5	.	.	CASSMTRRETQYF	TGTGCCAGTAGTATGACTAGGAGGGAGACCCAGTACTTC
TRBV7-9	TRBJ2-4	.	.	CALQSEDIQYF	TGTGCCCTTCAAAGCGAAGACATTCAGTACTTC
TRBV2	TRBJ2-5	TRBD1	.	CASSVGQRKETQYF	TGTGCCAGCAGTGTGGGACAGAGGAAAGAGACCCAGTACTTC
TRBV7-9	TRBJ2-1	TRBD1	.	CASSSGQARNEQFF	TGTGCCAGCAGCTCGGGACAGGCGAGGAATGAGCAGTTCTTC
TRBV15	TRBJ1-3	.	.	CATSRGDRPSGNTIYF	TGTGCCACCAGCAGAGGTGACAGGCCCTCTGGAAACACCATATATTTT
TRBV7-8	TRBJ1-1	.	.	CASTWNTEAFF	TGTGCCAGCACCTGGAACACTGAAGCTTTCTTT
TRBV5-6	TRBJ2-6	.	.	CASSRTRAGANVLTF	TGTGCCAGCAGCCGGACCCGGGCTGGGGCCAACGTCCTGACTTTC
TRBV28	TRBJ1-2	.	few	CASSSGETTPNYGYTF	TGTGCCAGCAGTTCAGGAGAAACTACACCTAACTATGGCTACACCTTC
TRBV5-1	TRBJ2-5	TRBD2	.	CASISSGGAEETQYF	TGCGCCAGCATTTCAAGCGGGGGCGCCGAAGAGACCCAGTACTTC
TRBV7-3	TRBJ2-2	TRBD1	once	CASSPRPSPTGGQGPNTGELFF	TGTGCCAGCAGCCCTAGGCCCTCACCTACAGGGGGCCAGGGGCCTAACACCGGGGAGCTGTTTTTT
TRBV5-1	TRBJ2-3	TRBD2	.	CASSPMLAGGTDTQYF	TGCGCCAGCAGCCCGATGCTAGCGGGGGGTACAGATACGCAGTATTTT
TRBV7-9	TRBJ1-5	.	.	CASSFPGSYQPQHF	TGTGCCAGCAGCTTTCCGGGATCCTATCAGCCCCAGCATTTT
TRBV27	TRBJ2-4	.	.	CASSFATGPQVNIQYF	TGTGCCAGCAGTTTTGCCACAGGGCCCCAAGTAAACATTCAGTACTTC
TRBV18	TRBJ2-3	.	.	CASSPPGTTDTQYF	TGTGCCAGCTCACCACCAGGGACGACAGATACGCAGTATTTT
TRBV5-1	TRBJ2-5	.	.	CASSIGPSRVEETQYF	TGCGCCAGCAGCATAGGCCCCTCCAGGGTAGAAGAGACCCAGTACTTC
TRBV9	TRBJ1-1	.	.	CASSVVPGGGWTEAFF	TGTGCCAGCAGCGTAGTGCCCGGGGGTGGGTGGACTGAAGCTTTCTTT
TRBV7-8	TRBJ2-1	TRBD1	.	CASSPWTGGSWLNEQFF	TGTGCCAGCAGCCCCTGGACAGGGGGCAGTTGGCTCAATGAGCAGTTCTTC
TRBV5-4	TRBJ2-5	.	.	CASSLGGGGIQETQYF	TGTGCCAGCAGCCTGGGAGGGGGGGGTATTCAAGAGACCCAGTACTTC
TRBV4-3	TRBJ2-7	TRBD1	few	CASSQDPTGSLSYEQYF	TGCGCCAGCAGCCAAGACCCGACAGGGAGTTTATCCTACGAGCAGTACTTC
TRBV6-1	TRBJ2-3	.	.	CASGLTDTQYF	TGTGCCAGCGGGCTCACAGATACGCAGTATTTT
TRBV6-1	TRBJ2-3	TRBD1	.	CASSGLAGGADTQYF	TGTGCCAGCAGCGGGCTAGCAGGGGGCGCAGATACGCAGTATTTT
TRBV6-6	TRBJ2-1	.	.	CASQEGPLRQFF	TGTGCCAGCCAGGAGGGCCCCTTGAGGCAGTTCTTC
TRBV7-9	TRBJ1-1	TRBD1	.	CASSTGATAEAFF	TGTGCCAGCAGCACAGGGGCAACGGCTGAAGCTTTCTTT
TRBV6-5	TRBJ1-6	.	once	CASRVTGNSPLHF	TGTGCCAGCAGAGTTACAGGGAATTCACCCCTCCACTTT
TRBV5-4	TRBJ2-7	.	few	CASSPPGEPYEQYF	TGTGCCAGCAGCCCGCCAGGGGAGCCCTACGAGCAGTACTTC
TRBV9	TRBJ2-7	TRBD1	once	CASSVAHTGGAEQYF	TGTGCCAGCAGCGTAGCTCACACAGGGGGCGCCGAGCAGTACTTC
TRBV7-9	TRBJ1-1	TRBD1	.	CASSWGQINTEAFF	TGTGCCAGCAGCTGGGGACAGATTAACACTGAAGCTTTCTTT
TRBV7-9	TRBJ2-3	TRBD2	.	CASSRGTSGDVDTQYF	TGTGCCAGCAGCCGAGGGACTAGCGGGGATGTAGATACGCAGTATTTT
TRBV2	TRBJ1-5	TRBD1	.	CASSLTGDQPQHF	TGTGCCAGCAGCCTGACAGGGGATCAGCCCCAGCATTTT
TRBV4-1	TRBJ1-6	TRBD1	.	CASSQDFARGHSSPLHF	TGCGCCAGCAGCCAAGATTTCGCCAGGGGGCATAGTTCACCCCTCCACTTT